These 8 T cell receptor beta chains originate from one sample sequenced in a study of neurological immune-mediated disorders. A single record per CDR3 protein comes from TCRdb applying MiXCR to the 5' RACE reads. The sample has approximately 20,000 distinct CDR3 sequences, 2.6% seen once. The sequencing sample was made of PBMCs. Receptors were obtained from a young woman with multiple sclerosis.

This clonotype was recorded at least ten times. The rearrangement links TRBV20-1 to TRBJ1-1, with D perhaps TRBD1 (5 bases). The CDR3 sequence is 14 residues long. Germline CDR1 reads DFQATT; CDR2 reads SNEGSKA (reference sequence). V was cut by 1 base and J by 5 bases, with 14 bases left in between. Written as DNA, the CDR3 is TGCAGTGCTAGAGGTGCGGGGGTAATGACTGAAGCTTTCTTT. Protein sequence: CSARGAGVMTEAFF.

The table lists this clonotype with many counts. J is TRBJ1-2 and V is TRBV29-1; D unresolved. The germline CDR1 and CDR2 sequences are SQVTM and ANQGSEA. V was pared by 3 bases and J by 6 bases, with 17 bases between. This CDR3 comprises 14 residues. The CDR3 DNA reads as TGCAGCGTTGAGTTAGGGTCAACAATAGATGGCTACACCTTC. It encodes CSVELGSTIDGYTF. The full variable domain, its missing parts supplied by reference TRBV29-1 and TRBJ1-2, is SAVISQKPSRDICQRGTSLTIQCQVDSQVTMMFWYRQQPGQSLTLIATANQGSEATYESGFVIDKFPISRPNLTFSTLTVSNMSPEDSSIYLCSVELGSTIDGYTFGSGTRLTVV.

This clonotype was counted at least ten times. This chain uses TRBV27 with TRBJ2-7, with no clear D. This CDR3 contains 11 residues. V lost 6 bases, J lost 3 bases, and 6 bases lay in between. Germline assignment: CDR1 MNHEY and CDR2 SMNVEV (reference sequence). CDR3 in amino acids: CASSDYYEQYF. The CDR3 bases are TGTGCCAGCAGCGATTACTACGAGCAGTACTTC.

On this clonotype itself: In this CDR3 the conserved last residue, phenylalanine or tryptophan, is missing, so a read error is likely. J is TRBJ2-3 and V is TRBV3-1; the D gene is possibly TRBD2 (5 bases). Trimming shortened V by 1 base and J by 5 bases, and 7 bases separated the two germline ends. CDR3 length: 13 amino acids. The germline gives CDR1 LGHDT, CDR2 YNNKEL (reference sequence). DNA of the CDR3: TGTGCCAGCAGCCAAGCCGGGGTAGATACGCAGTATAAT. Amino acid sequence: CASSQAGVDTQYN.

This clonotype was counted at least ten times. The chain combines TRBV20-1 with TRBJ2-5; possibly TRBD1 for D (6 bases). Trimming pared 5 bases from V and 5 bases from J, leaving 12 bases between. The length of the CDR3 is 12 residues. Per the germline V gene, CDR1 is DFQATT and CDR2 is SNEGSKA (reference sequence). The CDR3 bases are TGCAGTGCTGTTGACAGGTCCGAGACCCAGTACTTC. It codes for CSAVDRSETQYF.

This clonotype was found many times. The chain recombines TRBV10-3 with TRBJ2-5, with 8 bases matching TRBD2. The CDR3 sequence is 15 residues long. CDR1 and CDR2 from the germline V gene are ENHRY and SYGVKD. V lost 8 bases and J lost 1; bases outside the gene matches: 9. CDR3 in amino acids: CAIRGGIGTQETQYF. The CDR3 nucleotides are TGTGCCATCCGCGGGGGGATAGGGACCCAAGAGACCCAGTACTTC.

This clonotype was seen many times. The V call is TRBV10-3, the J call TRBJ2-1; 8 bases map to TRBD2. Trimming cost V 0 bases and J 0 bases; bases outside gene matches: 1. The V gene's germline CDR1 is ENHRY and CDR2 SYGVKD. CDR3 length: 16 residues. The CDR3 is CAISESSGGSYNEQFF. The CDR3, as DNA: TGTGCCATCAGTGAGTCGAGCGGGGGCTCCTACAATGAGCAGTTCTTC.

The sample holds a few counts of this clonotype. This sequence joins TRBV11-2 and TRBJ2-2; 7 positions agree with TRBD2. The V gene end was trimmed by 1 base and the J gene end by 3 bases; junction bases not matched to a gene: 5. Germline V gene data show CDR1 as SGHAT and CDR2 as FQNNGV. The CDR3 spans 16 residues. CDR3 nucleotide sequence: TGTGCCAGCAGCTTAGTGCGGGGGACTCACACCGGGGAGCTGTTTTTT. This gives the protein CASSLVRGTHTGELFF.